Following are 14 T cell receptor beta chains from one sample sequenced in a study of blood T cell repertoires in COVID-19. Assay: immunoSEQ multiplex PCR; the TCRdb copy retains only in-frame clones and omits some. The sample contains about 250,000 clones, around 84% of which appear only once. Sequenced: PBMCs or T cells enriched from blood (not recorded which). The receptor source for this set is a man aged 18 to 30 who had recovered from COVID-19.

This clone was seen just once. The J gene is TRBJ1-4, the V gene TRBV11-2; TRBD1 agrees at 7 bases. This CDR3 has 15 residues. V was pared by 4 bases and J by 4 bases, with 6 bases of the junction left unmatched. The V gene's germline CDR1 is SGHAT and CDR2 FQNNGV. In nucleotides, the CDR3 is TGTGCCAGCAGCTCGAGACAGGGCTTTAATGAAAAACTGTTTTTT. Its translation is CASSSRQGFNEKLFF.

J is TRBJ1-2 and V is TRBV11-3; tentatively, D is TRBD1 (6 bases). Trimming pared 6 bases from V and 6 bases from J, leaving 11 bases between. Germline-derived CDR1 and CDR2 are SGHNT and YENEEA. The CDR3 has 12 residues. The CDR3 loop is CASSRGQNGYTF. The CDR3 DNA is TGTGCCAGCAGTCGAGGACAGAATGGCTACACCTTC.

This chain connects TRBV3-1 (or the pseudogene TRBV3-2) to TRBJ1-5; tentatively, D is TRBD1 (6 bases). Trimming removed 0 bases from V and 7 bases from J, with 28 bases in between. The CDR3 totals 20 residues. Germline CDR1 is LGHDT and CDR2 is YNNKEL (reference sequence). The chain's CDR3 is CASSQDSRVDGQGSWQPQHF. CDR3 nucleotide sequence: TGTGCCAGCAGCCAAGATAGTAGGGTGGATGGCCAGGGGTCATGGCAGCCCCAGCATTTT.

The CDR3 reads CASSQGFGGNTEAFF. The CDR3 DNA reads as TGTGCCAGCAGCCAAGGATTCGGCGGGAACACTGAAGCTTTCTTT. The rearrangement uses TRBV14 and TRBJ1-1; D is uncertain. CDR1 is SGHDN and CDR2 is FVKESK in the germline V gene. V shed 1 base and J shed 1 base, with 10 bases lying between them. CDR3 length equals 15 residues.

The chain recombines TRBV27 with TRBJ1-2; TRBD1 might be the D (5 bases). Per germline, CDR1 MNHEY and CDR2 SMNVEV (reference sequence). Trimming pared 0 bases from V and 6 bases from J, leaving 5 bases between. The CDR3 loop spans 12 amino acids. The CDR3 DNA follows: TGTGCCAGCAGTTTATCAGGGGATGGCTACACCTTC. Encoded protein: CASSLSGDGYTF.

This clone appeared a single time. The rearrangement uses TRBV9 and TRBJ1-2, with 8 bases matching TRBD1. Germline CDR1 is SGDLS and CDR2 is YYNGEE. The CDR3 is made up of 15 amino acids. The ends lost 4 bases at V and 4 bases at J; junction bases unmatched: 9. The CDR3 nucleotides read TGTGCCAGCAGCTATGGACAGGGAATAGGCTATGGCTACACCTTC. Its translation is CASSYGQGIGYGYTF.

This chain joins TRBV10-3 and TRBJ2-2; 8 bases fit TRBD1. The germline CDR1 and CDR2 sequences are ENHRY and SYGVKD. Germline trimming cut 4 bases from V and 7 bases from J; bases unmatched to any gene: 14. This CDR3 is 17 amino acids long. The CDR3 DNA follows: TGTGCCATCAGTGGCGGGCCGGGCAGGGGGCGCAACGGGGAGCTGTTTTTT. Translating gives CAISGGPGRGRNGELFF.

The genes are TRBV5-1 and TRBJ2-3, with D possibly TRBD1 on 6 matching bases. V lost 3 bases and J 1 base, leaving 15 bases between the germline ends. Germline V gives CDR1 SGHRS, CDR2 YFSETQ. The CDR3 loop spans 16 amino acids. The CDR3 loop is CASSSIQGIGTDTQYF. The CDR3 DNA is TGCGCCAGCAGCTCGATACAGGGAATAGGCACAGATACGCAGTATTTT.

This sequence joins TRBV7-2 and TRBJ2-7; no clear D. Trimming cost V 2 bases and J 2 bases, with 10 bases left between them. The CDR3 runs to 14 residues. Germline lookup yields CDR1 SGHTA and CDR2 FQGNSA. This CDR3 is CASSLLSGAYEQYF. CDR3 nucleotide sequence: TGTGCCAGCAGCTTACTATCCGGAGCCTACGAGCAGTACTTC.

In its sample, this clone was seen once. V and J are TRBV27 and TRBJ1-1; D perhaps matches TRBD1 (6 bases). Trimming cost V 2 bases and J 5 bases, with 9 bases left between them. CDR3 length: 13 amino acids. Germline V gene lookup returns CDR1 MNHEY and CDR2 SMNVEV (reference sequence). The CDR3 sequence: CASSLRRGTEAFF. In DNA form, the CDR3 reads TGTGCCAGCAGTTTACGAAGGGGGACTGAAGCTTTCTTT.

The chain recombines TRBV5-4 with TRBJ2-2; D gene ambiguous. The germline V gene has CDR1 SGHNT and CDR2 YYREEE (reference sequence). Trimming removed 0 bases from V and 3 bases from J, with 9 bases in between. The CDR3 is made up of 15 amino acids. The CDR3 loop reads CASSLDPRDTGELFF. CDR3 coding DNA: TGTGCCAGCAGCTTGGACCCTCGCGACACCGGGGAGCTGTTTTTT.

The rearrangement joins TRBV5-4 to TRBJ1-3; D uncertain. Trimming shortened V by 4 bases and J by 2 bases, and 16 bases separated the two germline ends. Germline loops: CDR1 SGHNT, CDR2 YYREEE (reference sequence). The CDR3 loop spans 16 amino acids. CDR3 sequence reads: CASSPSHGIPGNTIYF. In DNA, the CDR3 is TGTGCCAGCAGCCCATCCCACGGGATCCCTGGAAACACCATATATTTT. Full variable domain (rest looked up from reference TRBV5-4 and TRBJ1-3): ETGVTQSPTHLIKTRGQQVTLRCSSQSGHNTVSWYQQALGQGPQFIFQYYREEENGRGNFPPRFSGLQFPNYSSELNVNALELDDSALYLCASSPSHGIPGNTIYFGEGSWLTVV.

CDR3 coding DNA: TGCGCCAGCAGTCATCTCGGACAGGGGAGCACAGATACGCAGTATTTT. Its translation: CASSHLGQGSTDTQYF. This sequence joins TRBV23-1 and TRBJ2-3; TRBD1 aligns across 9 bases. TRBV23-1 is filed as an ORF, its function uncertain. The CDR3 runs 16 residues. J lost 0 bases, V lost 3 bases, and 4 bases had no gene match.

The CDR3 sequence is CASSLDGRDSFNYGYTF. The CDR3 DNA reads TGTGCCAGCAGCTTGGACGGAAGGGACAGTTTTAACTATGGCTACACCTTC. The chain has TRBV5-6 and TRBJ1-2, with TRBD1 matching over 7 bases. The CDR3 sequence is 17 residues long. Germline-derived CDR1 and CDR2 are SGHDT and YYEEEE. V lost 0 bases and J lost 1; bases outside the gene matches: 9.